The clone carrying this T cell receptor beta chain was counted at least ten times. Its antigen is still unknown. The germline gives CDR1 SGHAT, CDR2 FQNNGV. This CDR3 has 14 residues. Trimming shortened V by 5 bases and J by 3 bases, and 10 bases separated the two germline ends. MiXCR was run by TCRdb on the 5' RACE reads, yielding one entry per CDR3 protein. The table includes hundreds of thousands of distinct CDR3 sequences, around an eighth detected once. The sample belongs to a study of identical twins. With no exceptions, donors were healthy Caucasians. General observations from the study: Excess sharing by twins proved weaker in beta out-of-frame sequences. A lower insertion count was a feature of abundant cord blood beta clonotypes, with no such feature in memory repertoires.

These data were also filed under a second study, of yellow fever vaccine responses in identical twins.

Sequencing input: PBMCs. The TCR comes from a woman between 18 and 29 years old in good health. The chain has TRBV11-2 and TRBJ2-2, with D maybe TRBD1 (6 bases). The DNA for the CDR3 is TGTGCCAGCAGCCCATCAGGGGACACCGGGGAGCTGTTTTTT. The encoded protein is CASSPSGDTGELFF. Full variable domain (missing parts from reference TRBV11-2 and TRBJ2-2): EAGVAQSPRYKIIEKRQSVAFWCNPISGHATLYWYQQILGQGPKLLIQFQNNGVVDDSQLPKDRFSAERLKGVDSTLKIQPAKLEDSAVYLCASSPSGDTGELFFGEGSRLTVL.